The present T cell receptor beta chain was sequenced within a study of cytomegalovirus exposure and HLA in healthy donors. About this clone: What it binds is not known.

60 Vbeta and 13 Jbeta primers were used in PCR. The repertoire was sequenced with immunoSEQ multiplex PCR; TCRdb's copy has only in-frame clones and lacks some. The data show roughly 180,000 clones, roughly 75% seen once. Study-wide findings and caveats: It was likely that a cluster of highly shared sequence variants was a sequencing artifact.

The CDR3 is made up of 14 amino acids. Germline loops: CDR1 SGHTA, CDR2 FQGNSA. V lost 6 bases, J lost 6 bases, and 8 bases stayed unmatched. The sequence was collected from a female donor in good health and CMV-seronegative. The material sequenced was PBMCs. V gene TRBV7-2 combines with J gene TRBJ2-5; 9 nucleotides align to TRBD1. CDR3 nucleotide sequence: TGTGCCAGCAGTCCGGACAGGGGTTTGAAGACCCAGTACTTC. Translating gives CASSPDRGLKTQYF. Combining the CDR3 with reference TRBV7-2 and TRBJ2-5 gives the whole variable domain GAGVSQSPSNKVTEKGKDVELRCDPISGHTALYWYRQSLGQGLEFLIYFQGNSAPDKSGLPSDRFSAERTGGSVSTLTIQRTQQEDSAVYLCASSPDRGLKTQYFGPGTRLLVL.